This T cell receptor beta chain was retrieved from a study of T-cell reconstitution after alpha-beta-depleted transplantation in children. Germline assignment: CDR1 PRHDT and CDR2 FYEKMQ (reference sequence). The CDR3 has 14 residues. With 2 bases clipped from V and 9 bases from J, the junction kept 9 bases outside the gene matches. It was with unique molecular identifiers that the TCRbeta library was prepared. TCRdb processed the PCR reads anew with MiXCR; each CDR3 protein has one entry. This repertoire shows around 500,000 distinct CDR3 sequences, roughly an eighth found once; its top ten account for more than 5.5%.

Sequencing used PBMCs from the stem cell graft donor, obtained from the stem cell graft. This sequence was found in a human donor who donated a stem cell graft to a child with combined immunodeficiency. The rearrangement joins TRBV13 to TRBJ2-7; 8 nucleotides match TRBD1. CDR3 protein: CASSLSGTGDMQYF. CDR3 DNA sequence: TGTGCCAGCAGCTTATCCGGGACAGGCGACATGCAGTACTTC.